Here is one T cell receptor beta chain with its context. 60 Vbeta and 13 Jbeta primers were used in PCR. Sequenced by immunoSEQ multiplex PCR; TCRdb stores in-frame clones only, minus some. This table holds 130,000 to 150,000 clones, approximately 80% found once. With 0 bases removed from V and 2 bases from J, the gap between germline ends came to 11 bases. Germline loops: CDR1 LGHNA, CDR2 YSLEER. This CDR3 has 16 residues. These data belong to a study of cytomegalovirus exposure and HLA in healthy donors. Material for sequencing was PBMCs. The chain combines TRBV4-3 with TRBJ2-1, with D unresolved. This clonotype originated in a male donor in good health and CMV-seronegative. The CDR3 is CASSQDRTFTYNEQFF. In DNA, the CDR3 is TGCGCCAGCAGCCAAGATAGAACTTTTACCTACAATGAGCAGTTCTTC.